One TCR beta chain is described in this entry. Its antigen is unidentified. The J segment lost 4 bases and the V segment lost 5 bases, leaving 15 bases of the junction unmatched. The germline gives CDR1 SGHTA, CDR2 FQGNSA. This CDR3 spans 17 amino acids. The data belong to a study of cytomegalovirus exposure and HLA in healthy donors. General study points: Segments of the TCR beta V type were, in most cases, productive about 87% or about 30% of the time in an earlier analysis. The study designated fewer than 200 TCR beta chains cytomegalovirus-associated.

With 60 Vbeta and 13 Jbeta primers, the PCR was carried out. The method was immunoSEQ multiplex PCR; TCRdb's version includes in-frame clones alone and lacks a portion of them. The table shows tens of thousands of clones, with 75% occurring only once. The clonotype was recovered from a man aged 40-50 years in good health and CMV-seronegative. This chain joins TRBV7-2 and TRBJ1-1; 8 positions match TRBD1. The sequenced material came from PBMCs. This chain's CDR3 is CASSKARLQGGVTEAFF. CDR3 sequence (DNA): TGTGCCAGCAGCAAGGCGCGCCTACAGGGGGGGGTCACTGAAGCTTTCTTT. Supplemented by reference TRBV7-2 and TRBJ1-1, the full variable domain reads GAGVSQSPSNKVTEKGKDVELRCDPISGHTALYWYRQSLGQGLEFLIYFQGNSAPDKSGLPSDRFSAERTGGSVSTLTIQRTQQEDSAVYLCASSKARLQGGVTEAFFGQGTRLTVV.